Below are 3 T cell receptor beta chains sequenced from a single sample in a study of post-analysis software for immune sequencing data. Unique molecular identifiers were built into the TCR beta cDNA libraries. A single record per CDR3 protein comes from TCRdb applying MiXCR to the PCR reads. The table includes 600,000 to 750,000 distinct CDR3 sequences, over 45% detected once. Their specific antigens are unknown. Whole-study findings and limits: TRBV5-6, TRBV5-1 and TRBV20-1 were among several TRBV segments more frequent in patients than controls.

Sequencing was carried out using blood. The receptors were gathered from a girl under 10 years old with multiple sclerosis.

This clonotype was seen more than once but under ten times. CDR3 sequence: CSASVQGFGYTF. CDR3 DNA: TGCAGTGCTAGCGTGCAGGGTTTTGGCTACACCTTC. The rearrangement links TRBV20-1 to TRBJ1-2; tentatively, D is TRBD1 (5 bases). Germline values: CDR1 DFQATT, CDR2 SNEGSKA (reference sequence). Trimming removed 3 bases at V and 7 bases at J, with 12 bases between. CDR3 size: 12 residues.

This chain links TRBV11-2 with TRBJ1-1, with D uncertain. The germline V gene has CDR1 SGHAT and CDR2 FQNNGV. The CDR3 sequence is 14 residues long. V was shortened by 5 bases and J by 3 bases, with 13 bases between the two germline ends. CDR3 sequence: CASSPSTAHTEAFF. CDR3 nucleotides: TGTGCCAGCAGCCCCAGCACAGCCCACACTGAAGCTTTCTTT.

In this sample, this clonotype turned up a few times. The chain recombines TRBV5-1 with TRBJ2-3, with 10 bases lining up with TRBD1. CDR3 length equals 14 residues. Trimming at V came to 6 bases and at J to 5 bases, leaving 6 bases not matched to a gene. Germline assignment: CDR1 SGHRS and CDR2 YFSETQ. CDR3 DNA sequence: TGCGCCAGCACTCGGACAGGGGGAATAGATACGCAGTATTTT. Its protein is CASTRTGGIDTQYF.